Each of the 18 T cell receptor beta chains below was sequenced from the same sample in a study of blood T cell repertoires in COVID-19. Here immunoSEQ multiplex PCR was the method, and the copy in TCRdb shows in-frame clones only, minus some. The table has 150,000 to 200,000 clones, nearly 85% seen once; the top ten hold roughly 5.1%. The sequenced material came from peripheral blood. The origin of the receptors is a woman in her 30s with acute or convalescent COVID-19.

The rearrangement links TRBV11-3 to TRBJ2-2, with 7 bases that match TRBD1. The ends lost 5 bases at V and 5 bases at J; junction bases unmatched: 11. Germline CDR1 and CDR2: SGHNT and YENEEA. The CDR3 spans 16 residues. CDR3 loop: CASSKGGQIPTGELFF. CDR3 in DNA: TGTGCCAGCAGCAAAGGGGGCCAAATACCAACCGGGGAGCTGTTTTTT.

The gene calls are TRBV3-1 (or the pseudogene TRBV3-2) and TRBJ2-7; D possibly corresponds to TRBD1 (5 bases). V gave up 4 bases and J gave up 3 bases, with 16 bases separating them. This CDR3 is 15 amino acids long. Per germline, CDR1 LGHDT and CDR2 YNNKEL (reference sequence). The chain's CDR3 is CASSLQPQDLYEQYF. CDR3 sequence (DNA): TGTGCCAGCAGCCTCCAACCACAGGACCTCTACGAGCAGTACTTC.

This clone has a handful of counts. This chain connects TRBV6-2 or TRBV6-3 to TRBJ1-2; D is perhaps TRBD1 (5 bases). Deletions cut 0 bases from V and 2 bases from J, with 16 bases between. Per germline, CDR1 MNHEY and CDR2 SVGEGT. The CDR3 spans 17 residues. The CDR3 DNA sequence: TGTGCCAGCAGTTACTCGAGTAGACAGACTGAGAACTATGGCTACACCTTC. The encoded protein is CASSYSSRQTENYGYTF.

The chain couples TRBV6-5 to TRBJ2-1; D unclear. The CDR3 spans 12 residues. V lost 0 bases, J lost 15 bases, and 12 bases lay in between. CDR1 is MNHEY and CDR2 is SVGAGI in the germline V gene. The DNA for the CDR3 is TGTGCCAGCAGTTACTCGATGCGGTTGTGGTTCTTC. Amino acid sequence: CASSYSMRLWFF.

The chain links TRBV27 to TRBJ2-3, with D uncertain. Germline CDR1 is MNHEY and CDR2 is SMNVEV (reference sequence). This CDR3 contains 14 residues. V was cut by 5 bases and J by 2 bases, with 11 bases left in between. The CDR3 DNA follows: TGTGCCAGCAGTCCGCCCAGGTCCACAGATACGCAGTATTTT. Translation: CASSPPRSTDTQYF.

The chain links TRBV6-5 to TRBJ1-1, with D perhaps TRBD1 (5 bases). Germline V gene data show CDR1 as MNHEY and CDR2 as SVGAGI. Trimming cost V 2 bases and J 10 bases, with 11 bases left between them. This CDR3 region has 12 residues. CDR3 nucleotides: TGTGCCAGCAGTTACGCAGGGTTCGGAGCTTTCTTT. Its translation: CASSYAGFGAFF.

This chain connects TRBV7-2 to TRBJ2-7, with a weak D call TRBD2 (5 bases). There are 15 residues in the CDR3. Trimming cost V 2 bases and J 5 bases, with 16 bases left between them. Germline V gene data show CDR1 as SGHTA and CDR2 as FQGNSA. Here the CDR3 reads CASSLLGSGSHEQYF. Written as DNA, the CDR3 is TGTGCCAGCAGCTTACTCGGCTCGGGGTCCCACGAGCAGTACTTC.

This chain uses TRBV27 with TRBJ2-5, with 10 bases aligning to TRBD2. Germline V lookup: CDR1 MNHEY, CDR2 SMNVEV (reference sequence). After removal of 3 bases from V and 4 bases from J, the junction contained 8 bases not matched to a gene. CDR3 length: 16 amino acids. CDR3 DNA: TGTGCCAGCAGTTTGGGGGCTAGCGGGAGACGAGAGACCCAGTACTTC. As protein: CASSLGASGRRETQYF.

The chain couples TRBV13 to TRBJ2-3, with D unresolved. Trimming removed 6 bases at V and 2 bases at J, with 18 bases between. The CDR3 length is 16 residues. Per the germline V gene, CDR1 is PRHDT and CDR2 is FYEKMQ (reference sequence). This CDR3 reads CASSLFGTSATDTQYF. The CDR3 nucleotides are TGTGCCAGCAGTCTTTTCGGTACCTCTGCCACAGATACGCAGTATTTT.

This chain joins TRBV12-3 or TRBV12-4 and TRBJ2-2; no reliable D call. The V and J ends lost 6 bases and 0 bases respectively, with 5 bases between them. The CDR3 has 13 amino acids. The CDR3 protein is CASRQSNTGELFF. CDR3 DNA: TGTGCCAGCAGACAGTCGAACACCGGGGAGCTGTTTTTT.

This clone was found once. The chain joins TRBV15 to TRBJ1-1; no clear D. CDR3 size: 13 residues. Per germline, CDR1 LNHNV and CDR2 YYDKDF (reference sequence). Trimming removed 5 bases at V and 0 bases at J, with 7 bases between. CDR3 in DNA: TGTGCCACCAGCCGGAGCATGAACACTGAAGCTTTCTTT. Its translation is CATSRSMNTEAFF.

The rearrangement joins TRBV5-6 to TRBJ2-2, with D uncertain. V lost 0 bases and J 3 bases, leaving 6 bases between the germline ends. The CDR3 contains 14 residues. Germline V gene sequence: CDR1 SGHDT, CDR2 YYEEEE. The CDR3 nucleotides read TGTGCCAGCAGCTTGGTTGCGGACACCGGGGAGCTGTTTTTT. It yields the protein CASSLVADTGELFF.

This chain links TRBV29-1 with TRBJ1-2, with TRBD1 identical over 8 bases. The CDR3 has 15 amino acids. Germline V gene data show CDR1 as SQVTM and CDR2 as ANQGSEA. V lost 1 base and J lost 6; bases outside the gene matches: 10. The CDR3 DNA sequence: TGCAGCGTTGAAGCCAGGACAGGGCTCAGGGATGGCTACACCTTC. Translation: CSVEARTGLRDGYTF.

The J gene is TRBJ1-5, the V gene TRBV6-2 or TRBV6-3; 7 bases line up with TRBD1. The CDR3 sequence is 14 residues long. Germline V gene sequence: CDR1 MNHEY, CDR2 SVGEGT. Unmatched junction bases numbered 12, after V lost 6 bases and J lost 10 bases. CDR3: CASRPTGAGTPQHF. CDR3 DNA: TGTGCCAGCAGGCCTACAGGGGCTGGTACACCCCAGCATTTT.

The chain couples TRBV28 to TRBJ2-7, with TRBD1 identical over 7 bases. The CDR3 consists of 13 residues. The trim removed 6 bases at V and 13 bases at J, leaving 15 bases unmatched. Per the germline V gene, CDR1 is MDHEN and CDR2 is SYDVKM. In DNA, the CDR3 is TGTGCCAGCAGACCAAATGTTCGGGACAGTACTTACTTC. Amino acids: CASRPNVRDSTYF.

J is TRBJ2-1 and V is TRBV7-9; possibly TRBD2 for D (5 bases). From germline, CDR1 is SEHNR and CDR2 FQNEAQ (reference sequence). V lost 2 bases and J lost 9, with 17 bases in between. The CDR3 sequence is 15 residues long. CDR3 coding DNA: TGTGCCAGCAGCTTAATGGGGTATAGGGCGGGTGAGCAGTTCTTC. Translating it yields CASSLMGYRAGEQFF.

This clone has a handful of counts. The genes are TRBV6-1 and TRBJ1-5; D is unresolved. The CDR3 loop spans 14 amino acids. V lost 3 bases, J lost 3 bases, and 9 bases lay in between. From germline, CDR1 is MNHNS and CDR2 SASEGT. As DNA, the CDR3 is TGTGCCAGCAGTGACGCCGGGTACAATCAGCCCCAGCATTTT. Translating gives CASSDAGYNQPQHF.

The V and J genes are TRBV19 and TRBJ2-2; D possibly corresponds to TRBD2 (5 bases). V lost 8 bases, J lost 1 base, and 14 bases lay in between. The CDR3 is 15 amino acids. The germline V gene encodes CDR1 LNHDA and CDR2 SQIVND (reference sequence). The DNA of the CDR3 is TGTGCCAGTTCCTCTCAGGCGGGGAACACCGGGGAGCTGTTTTTT. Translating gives CASSSQAGNTGELFF.